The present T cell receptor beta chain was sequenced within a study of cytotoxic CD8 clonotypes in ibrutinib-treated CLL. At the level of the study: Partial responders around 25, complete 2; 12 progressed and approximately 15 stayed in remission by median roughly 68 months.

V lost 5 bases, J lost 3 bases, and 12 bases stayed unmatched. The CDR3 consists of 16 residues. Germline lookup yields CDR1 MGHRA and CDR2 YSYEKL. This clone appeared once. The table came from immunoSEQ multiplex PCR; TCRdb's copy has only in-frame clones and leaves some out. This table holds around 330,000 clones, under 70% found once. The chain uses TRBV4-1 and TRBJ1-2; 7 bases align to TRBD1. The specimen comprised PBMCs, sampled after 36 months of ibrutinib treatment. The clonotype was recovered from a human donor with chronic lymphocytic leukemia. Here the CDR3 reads CASSSYGQGVDYGYTF. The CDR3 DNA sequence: TGCGCCAGCAGCTCTTATGGGCAGGGGGTAGACTATGGCTACACCTTC.